Presented here are 20 T cell receptor beta chains from one specimen sequenced in a study of early T cells in non-severe SARS-CoV-2 infection. TCRdb re-called the 5' RACE reads with MiXCR, one entry per CDR3 protein. The sample gives over 30,000 distinct CDR3 sequences, approximately 5.1% of which show up once; roughly 6.3% is in the top ten. This sample comprised whole blood, obtained at baseline. All receptors come from an adult who was a healthcare worker with PCR-confirmed SARS-CoV-2 infection or an uninfected control (not recorded which).

This sequence joins TRBV10-3 and TRBJ2-7; D not certain. Trimming shortened V by 0 bases and J by 0 bases, and 12 bases separated the two germline ends. The V gene's germline CDR1 is ENHRY and CDR2 SYGVKD. There are 16 residues in the CDR3. The CDR3 region has the DNA TGTGCCATCAGTGAGTCAAGGGCCTCTAGCTCCTACGAGCAGTACGTC. Amino acid sequence: CAISESRASSSYEQYV.

This clonotype was seen many times. The CDR3 region has the DNA TGCAGTGCTAGAGATCAACTAGCGGGAGGCCGCTCCTACAATGAGCAGTTCTTC. Its protein is CSARDQLAGGRSYNEQFF. The chain couples TRBV20-1 to TRBJ2-1; 12 nucleotides match TRBD2. With 0 bases clipped from V and 0 bases from J, the junction kept 6 bases outside the gene matches. Germline V lookup: CDR1 DFQATT, CDR2 SNEGSKA (reference sequence). The CDR3 runs to 18 residues.

At least ten counts were recorded for this clonotype. The chain joins TRBV12-3 or TRBV12-4 to TRBJ2-7; D might be TRBD2 (6 bases). Trimming stripped 8 bases from V and 6 bases from J, with 14 bases between. CDR3 length: 12 amino acids. CDR3 in DNA: TGTGCCAGCTTCCCGGGGGATATCGAGCAGTACGTC. Amino acid sequence: CASFPGDIEQYV.

This clonotype occurred many times. The chain couples TRBV9 to TRBJ2-3; D not certain. CDR3 length: 14 residues. The ends were cut back, 4 bases at V and 0 bases at J, with 9 bases in the middle. CDR1 is SGDLS and CDR2 is YYNGEE in the germline V gene. The CDR3 is CASSPTFSTDTQYF. The CDR3 nucleotides read TGTGCCAGCAGCCCGACATTTAGCACAGATACGCAGTATTTT.

This clonotype was observed many times. This chain uses TRBV11-2 with TRBJ2-3; TRBD2 matches 14 bases. Germline V gives CDR1 SGHAT, CDR2 FQNNGV. The CDR3 runs 16 residues. V was pared by 3 bases and J by 4 bases, with 3 bases of the junction left unmatched. The CDR3 loop is CASSLGLAGVADTQYF. The CDR3 DNA sequence: TGTGCCAGCAGCTTGGGACTAGCGGGAGTAGCAGATACGCAGTATTTT.

This clonotype was detected ten times or more. The chain carries TRBV11-2 and TRBJ2-7; TRBD1 matches 9 bases. The germline CDR1 and CDR2 sequences are SGHAT and FQNNGV. The CDR3 runs to 16 residues. J gave up 0 bases and V 3 bases, and 6 bases lay outside the gene matches. The CDR3 reads CASSLRGTGSSYEQYF. The CDR3 DNA reads TGTGCCAGCAGCTTGCGAGGGACAGGGAGCTCCTACGAGCAGTACTTC.

This clonotype turned up a few times. V gene TRBV29-1 combines with J gene TRBJ1-1; no reliable D call. Germline V lookup: CDR1 SQVTM, CDR2 ANQGSEA. This CDR3 comprises 14 residues. With 3 bases removed from V and 4 bases from J, the gap between germline ends came to 15 bases. CDR3 residues: CSVEADLSGTEAFF. In DNA form, the CDR3 reads TGCAGCGTTGAGGCCGACTTGAGTGGCACTGAAGCTTTCTTT.

This clonotype was counted at least ten times. The chain recombines TRBV11-2 with TRBJ2-7; 10 bases map to TRBD1. The CDR3 runs to 16 residues. CDR1 is SGHAT and CDR2 is FQNNGV in the germline V gene. V lost 1 base to trimming and J lost 3 bases; unmatched junction nucleotides: 6. The CDR3 here is CASSLGRDRGLYEQYF. CDR3 coding DNA: TGTGCCAGCAGCTTAGGCCGGGACAGGGGACTCTACGAGCAGTACTTC.

There are many counts of this clonotype. The V and J genes are TRBV7-2 and TRBJ2-1; possible D gene TRBD1, 5 bases. This CDR3 has 11 amino acids. The V end lost 11 bases, the J end lost 4 bases, and 9 bases lay between the germline ends. The V gene's germline CDR1 is SGHTA and CDR2 FQGNSA. CDR3 nucleotides: TGTGCCGACAGAGAGTACAATGAGCAGTTCTTC. Translation gives CADREYNEQFF.

The table lists this clonotype with many counts. The gene calls are TRBV6-6 and TRBJ1-1; TRBD1 agrees at 9 bases. Trimming removed 8 bases from V and 6 bases from J; junction bases left unmatched: 10. This CDR3 has 14 residues. Germline CDR1 and CDR2: MNHNY and SVGAGI (reference sequence). The CDR3 loop is CASAPGTGYAEAFF. Here the CDR3 DNA reads TGTGCCAGCGCCCCCGGGACAGGGTACGCTGAAGCTTTCTTT.

In its sample, this clonotype was seen many times. This chain uses TRBV7-2 with TRBJ1-1; D is uncertain. The CDR3 is 14 residues long. Trimming took off 4 bases at V and 1 base at J, with 10 bases between the two ends. The germline V gene encodes CDR1 SGHTA and CDR2 FQGNSA. CDR3 in DNA: TGTGCCAGCAGCTCGCAGCGGAGGAACACTGAAGCTTTCTTT. It specifies CASSSQRRNTEAFF.

This clonotype has ten or more counts. The chain couples TRBV12-5 to TRBJ2-7; D perhaps matches TRBD2 (5 bases). Germline CDR1 and CDR2: LGHNT and FRNRAP. The CDR3 length is 11 residues. Trimming cost V 3 bases and J 5 bases, with 5 bases left between them. In DNA form, the CDR3 reads TGTGCTAGTGGTTTCGGGGACGAGCAGTACGTC. Translating it yields CASGFGDEQYV.

In its sample, this clonotype was seen a few times. The V gene is TRBV11-2, the J gene TRBJ2-1; 10 bases agree with TRBD2. The J segment lost 2 bases and the V segment lost 6 bases, leaving 7 bases of the junction unmatched. The CDR3 length is 16 residues. The germline V gene encodes CDR1 SGHAT and CDR2 FQNNGV. CDR3 region: CASRAPLAGTYNEQFF. DNA for the CDR3: TGTGCCAGCAGGGCGCCACTAGCGGGAACCTACAATGAGCAGTTCTTC. The variable domain in full, with the rest retrieved from reference TRBV11-2 and TRBJ2-1, is EAGVAQSPRYKIIEKRQSVAFWCNPISGHATLYWYQQILGQGPKLLIQFQNNGVVDDSQLPKDRFSAERLKGVDSTLKIQPAKLEDSAVYLCASRAPLAGTYNEQFFGPGTRLTVL.

This clonotype showed up many times. V gene TRBV7-9 combines with J gene TRBJ2-2, with D unclear. Germline CDR1 SEHNR, CDR2 FQNEAQ (reference sequence). Trimming took off 7 bases at V and 0 bases at J, with 12 bases between the two ends. The CDR3 extends over 15 amino acids. CDR3 loop: CASTFVVSNTGELFF. The CDR3 bases are TGTGCCAGCACCTTCGTGGTGTCGAACACCGGGGAGCTGTTTTTT.

This clonotype was counted between two and nine times. This rearrangement joins TRBV29-1 to TRBJ2-5; 10 bases align to TRBD1. This CDR3 has 13 amino acids. J gave up 4 bases and V 6 bases, and 5 bases lay outside the gene matches. CDR1 is SQVTM and CDR2 is ANQGSEA in the germline V gene. CDR3 in DNA: TGCAGCGTGGACCGGGACAGGGGAGAGACCCAGTACTTC. This codes for CSVDRDRGETQYF.

This chain joins TRBV10-3 and TRBJ2-7; 8 bases map to TRBD2. Trimming took 4 bases from V and 6 from J; bases not matched to a gene: 5. CDR3 size: 13 residues. Germline V lookup: CDR1 ENHRY, CDR2 SYGVKD. DNA for the CDR3: TGTGCCATCAGTGCGGGACTAGGGGGCGAGCAGTACGTC. This encodes CAISAGLGGEQYV.

This clonotype was counted many times. The J gene is TRBJ2-1, the V gene TRBV20-1; D is perhaps TRBD2 (6 bases). With 5 bases removed from V and 9 bases from J, the gap between germline ends came to 26 bases. Germline V gene sequence: CDR1 DFQATT, CDR2 SNEGSKA (reference sequence). CDR3 length equals 16 residues. The CDR3 sequence: CSAPQGLAGMWSEQFF. CDR3 sequence (DNA): TGCAGTGCTCCACAAGGACTGGCGGGAATGTGGAGTGAGCAGTTCTTC.

There are many counts of this clonotype. The CDR3 here is CASSPTGTSEAFF. The CDR3 DNA is TGTGCCAGCAGCCCCACCGGGACATCTGAAGCTTTCTTT. The chain couples TRBV3-1 to TRBJ1-1, with D possibly matching TRBD1 (6 bases). Deletions cut 4 bases from V and 6 bases from J, with 12 bases between. The CDR3 loop spans 13 amino acids. The germline CDR1 and CDR2 sequences are LGHDT and YNNKEL (reference sequence).

The chain recombines TRBV29-1 with TRBJ2-3, with a weak D call TRBD2 (6 bases). This CDR3 region has 13 residues. Trimming took off 0 bases at V and 3 bases at J, with 7 bases between the two ends. Germline loops: CDR1 SQVTM, CDR2 ANQGSEA. CDR3: CSVEDRETDTQYF. In nucleotides, the CDR3 is TGCAGCGTTGAAGATCGGGAGACAGATACGCAGTATTTT.

This clonotype was recorded many times. V usage is TRBV7-9 and J usage is TRBJ2-3, with 8 bases that match TRBD1. This CDR3 spans 13 amino acids. CDR1 and CDR2 (germline): SEHNR, FQNEAQ (reference sequence). J gave up 10 bases and V 5 bases, and 8 bases lay outside the gene matches. CDR3 in DNA: TGTGCCAGCAGCCCGACAGGGGCCCGGGCGCAGTATTTT. This translates into CASSPTGARAQYF.